These T cell receptor beta chains were read from a single sample in a study of cytomegalovirus exposure and HLA in healthy donors. Assay used: immunoSEQ multiplex PCR; TCRdb lists only in-frame clones, some missing. This sample yields some 140,000 clones, of which over 65% are seen a single time; 0.95% to 1.5% belongs to the top ten. The source material was PBMCs. These receptors were obtained from a man aged 45-65 years in good health and CMV-seronegative. Both conserved end residues are part of each CDR3. Fields, in order: V gene, clone size, D gene, J gene, CDR3 protein, CDR3 DNA. The D gene is left open where the match is weak. Expanded clones are given a class, and other clones once, few, many or no size at all.

TRBV19	-	TRBD1	TRBJ1-5	CASSQVGQGLEPQHF	TGTGCCAGTAGTCAAGTAGGACAGGGGCTCGAGCCCCAGCATTTT
TRBV29-1	-	TRBD2	TRBJ2-1	CSVENRAGVTNEQFF	TGCAGCGTTGAAAACCGGGCGGGAGTAACCAATGAGCAGTTCTTC
TRBV28	-	-	TRBJ2-2	CASRLVSGRTAGELFF	TGTGCCAGCAGGCTCGTCTCAGGGAGGACGGCCGGGGAGCTGTTTTTT
TRBV7-9	-	-	TRBJ1-5	CASSLSTQPQHF	TGTGCCAGCAGCTTATCTACTCAGCCCCAGCATTTT
TRBV7-9	-	-	TRBJ1-1	CASSKTQNTEAFF	TGTGCCAGCAGCAAAACACAGAACACTGAAGCTTTCTTT
TRBV29-1	-	TRBD2	TRBJ2-7	CSVEDFTTSGLTYEQYF	TGCAGCGTTGAAGATTTTACGACTAGCGGGCTTACCTACGAGCAGTACTTC
TRBV11-1	-	TRBD2	TRBJ2-1	CASSITRLAGEQFF	TGTGCCAGCAGCATAACGAGACTAGCGGGGGAGCAGTTCTTC
TRBV27	-	-	TRBJ2-1	CASSFTGMNNEQFF	TGTGCCAGCAGTTTTACGGGAATGAACAATGAGCAGTTCTTC
TRBV11-3	once	TRBD1	TRBJ2-7	CASSLSGPMTGPGEQYF	TGTGCCAGCAGCTTATCAGGCCCCATGACAGGGCCGGGAGAGCAGTACTTC
TRBV29-1	-	TRBD2	TRBJ2-3	CSVGGGTDTQYF	TGCAGCGTCGGGGGGGGTACAGATACGCAGTATTTT
TRBV28	-	TRBD2	TRBJ2-3	CASSPPGPLAVDTQYF	TGTGCCAGCAGTCCCCCCGGTCCACTAGCGGTCGATACGCAGTATTTT
TRBV2	-	-	TRBJ1-2	CASSERSAGGYTF	TGTGCCAGCAGTGAAAGGTCGGCGGGCGGCTACACCTTC
TRBV28	once	-	TRBJ2-7	CASSPSGGWVEQYF	TGTGCCAGCAGTCCCAGCGGAGGATGGGTGGAGCAGTACTTC
TRBV5-4	-	-	TRBJ2-3	CASSSYSDLFNTQYF	TGTGCCAGCAGCTCCTACTCTGATCTGTTTAATACGCAGTATTTT
TRBV29-1	-	-	TRBJ1-5	CSVTTGSGAEPQHF	TGCAGCGTAACAACAGGGTCGGGTGCGGAGCCCCAGCATTTT
TRBV2	-	-	TRBJ2-5	CASSLQTDAWETQYF	TGTGCCAGCAGTCTCCAGACAGACGCATGGGAGACCCAGTACTTC
TRBV4-3	-	-	TRBJ2-2	CASSQHTEGITGEPFF	TGCGCCAGCAGCCAACACACCGAAGGGATCACCGGGGAGCCGTTTTTT
TRBV7-6	-	-	TRBJ2-7	CASSLGQSSYEQYF	TGTGCCAGCAGCTTAGGACAGAGCAGCTACGAGCAGTACTTC
TRBV7-9	few	-	TRBJ2-1	CASSPSGSFNEQFF	TGTGCCAGCAGCCCCTCCGGGAGCTTCAATGAGCAGTTCTTC
TRBV5-4	few	TRBD2	TRBJ2-3	CASSLGGLAGGTDTQYF	TGTGCCAGCAGCTTGGGGGGACTAGCGGGAGGGACAGATACGCAGTATTTT
TRBV6-6	-	TRBD2	TRBJ2-7	CASSAASGSWNEQYF	TGTGCCAGCAGCGCCGCTAGCGGGAGTTGGAACGAGCAGTACTTC
TRBV18	-	-	TRBJ1-5	CASSPKDSSNQPQHF	TGTGCCAGCTCACCTAAGGACAGTAGCAATCAGCCCCAGCATTTT
TRBV2	few	-	TRBJ2-7	CASSRTVNSYEQYF	TGTGCCAGCAGTCGGACAGTTAACTCCTACGAGCAGTACTTC
TRBV18	-	TRBD1	TRBJ2-7	CASSGRQGSGYEQYF	TGTGCCAGCTCAGGTAGACAGGGATCGGGCTACGAGCAGTACTTC
TRBV5-1	-	TRBD1	TRBJ2-7	CASSFGTVNEQYF	TGCGCCAGCAGCTTTGGGACAGTAAACGAGCAGTACTTC
TRBV29-1	-	TRBD2	TRBJ2-3	CSVEVSGSGDTQYF	TGCAGCGTTGAAGTTAGCGGGAGCGGAGATACGCAGTATTTT
TRBV2	-	TRBD2	TRBJ2-7	CASSEGREGTYEQYF	TGTGCCAGCAGTGAAGGACGGGAGGGAACCTACGAGCAGTACTTC
TRBV10-3	-	TRBD1	TRBJ2-7	CAITTSGDRGYEQYF	TGTGCCATCACCACGAGCGGGGACAGGGGTTACGAGCAGTACTTC
TRBV30	few	-	TRBJ2-2	CAWSLARIGGELFF	TGTGCCTGGAGTCTCGCGAGGATCGGCGGGGAGCTGTTTTTT
TRBV7-2	-	-	TRBJ2-1	CASSLEHLSYNEQFF	TGTGCCAGCAGCTTAGAACACCTCTCCTACAATGAGCAGTTCTTC
TRBV6-5	few	TRBD2	TRBJ2-7	CASSLGTSGSYEQYF	TGTGCCAGCAGTTTAGGGACTAGCGGGAGCTACGAGCAGTACTTC
TRBV30	-	-	TRBJ1-1	CAWSVGLSTEAFF	TGTGCCTGGAGTGTGGGCCTTAGCACTGAAGCTTTCTTT
TRBV28	-	-	TRBJ1-2	CASSSGVAGLTNYGYTF	TGTGCCAGCAGTTCCGGTGTGGCGGGACTGACTAACTATGGCTACACCTTC
TRBV14	once	-	TRBJ2-1	CASSQDMRTKQFF	TGTGCCAGCAGCCAAGATATGCGGACTAAGCAGTTCTTC
TRBV10-2	-	TRBD1	TRBJ2-7	CASSGQGYEQYF	TGCGCCAGCAGTGGACAGGGCTACGAGCAGTACTTC
TRBV6-5	-	-	TRBJ1-5	CASSPGTNQPQHF	TGTGCCAGCAGCCCCGGGACAAATCAGCCCCAGCATTTT
TRBV7-2	-	-	TRBJ1-1	CASSFSSLTEAFF	TGTGCCAGCAGCTTTTCCTCCCTAACTGAAGCTTTCTTT
TRBV11-2	-	TRBD2	TRBJ2-2	CASSVGTSGIRELFF	TGTGCCAGCAGCGTCGGGACTAGCGGGATACGGGAGCTGTTTTTT
TRBV19	once	-	TRBJ2-7	CASSVQTDSYEQYF	TGTGCCAGTAGTGTCCAGACAGATTCCTACGAGCAGTACTTC
TRBV9	-	-	TRBJ1-1	CASSVEIRDTEAFF	TGTGCCAGCAGCGTAGAGATTCGAGACACTGAAGCTTTCTTT
TRBV19	-	-	TRBJ2-2	CASSITGVTGELFF	TGTGCCAGTAGTATAACCGGGGTCACCGGGGAGCTGTTTTTT
TRBV4-1	-	TRBD2	TRBJ2-5	CASSQGLAGVETQYF	TGCGCCAGCAGCCAAGGACTAGCGGGAGTAGAGACCCAGTACTTC
TRBV10-3	-	TRBD2	TRBJ2-7	CAITTSGSRDEQYF	TGTGCCATCACCACAAGCGGGAGTCGTGACGAGCAGTACTTC
TRBV7-9	few	-	TRBJ2-7	CASSPRGQGGEQYF	TGTGCCAGCAGCCCACGGGGCCAGGGAGGCGAGCAGTACTTC
TRBV29-1	-	TRBD1	TRBJ1-2	CSVEGDQGTEEGYTF	TGCAGCGTTGAAGGGGACCAGGGGACAGAGGAGGGCTACACCTTC
TRBV21-1	few	-	TRBJ2-1	CASSKAYGGPLTYNEQFF	TGTGCCAGCAGCAAAGCGTATGGAGGGCCCTTGACCTACAATGAGCAGTTCTTC
TRBV7-9	-	-	TRBJ2-7	CASSPGGLSGVYEQYF	TGTGCCAGCAGCCCGGGTGGTTTGAGCGGAGTCTACGAGCAGTACTTC
TRBV28	-	TRBD1	TRBJ1-5	CASSSGTGDLQPQHF	TGTGCCAGCAGTTCCGGTACAGGGGATCTTCAGCCCCAGCATTTT
TRBV7-2	-	-	TRBJ2-5	CASSLALFRGETQYF	TGTGCCAGCAGCTTAGCGCTGTTCAGGGGAGAGACCCAGTACTTC
TRBV29-1	once	-	TRBJ1-1	CSASSRNTEAFF	TGCAGCGCCTCCTCCAGGAACACTGAAGCTTTCTTT
TRBV28	once	TRBD1	TRBJ1-2	CASSFGGTGGGAGYTF	TGTGCCAGCAGTTTTGGCGGGACAGGTGGTGGCGCGGGCTACACCTTC
TRBV14	-	-	TRBJ2-7	CASSQADEQYF	TGTGCCAGCAGCCAAGCGGACGAGCAGTACTTC
TRBV11-3	-	-	TRBJ2-5	CASSLGGGALETQYF	TGTGCCAGCAGCTTAGGCGGAGGGGCCCTAGAGACCCAGTACTTC